The sequence of this T cell receptor beta chain was determined in a study of T-cell reconstitution after alpha-beta-depleted transplantation in children. Preparation of the TCRbeta library used unique molecular identifiers. Using its own MiXCR run on the PCR reads, TCRdb lists one record per CDR3 protein. The table has approximately 630,000 distinct CDR3 sequences, roughly 13% seen once. The CDR3 runs 15 residues. Germline trimming cut 5 bases from V and 6 bases from J; bases unmatched to any gene: 9. CDR1 is KGHDR, CDR2 SFDVKD, per germline. This clonotype has a count of ten or more. Here the sequenced sample was PBMCs, taken before TCRalphabeta/CD19-depleted stem cell transplant. This receptor was obtained from a girl aged 2-10 years with congenital amegakaryocytic thrombocytopenia, due to receive a stem cell transplant. The gene calls are TRBV24-1 and TRBJ2-1, with TRBD2 matching 7 bases. This CDR3 is CATSAIAAGTNEQFF. CDR3 coding DNA: TGTGCCACCAGTGCCATCGCAGCGGGAACCAATGAGCAGTTCTTC.